This T cell receptor beta chain was sequenced in a study of Ad26.COV2.S vaccination and SARS-CoV-2 variants. Clones were read by immunoSEQ multiplex PCR, and TCRdb kept only the in-frame ones, dropping some. The sample contains about 480,000 clones, roughly nine tenths of which appear only once. Between the trimmed V and J ends, which lost 3 bases and 1 base, there was a span of 10 bases. The CDR3 extends over 14 amino acids. CDR1 MDHEN and CDR2 SYDVKM come from the germline V gene. Described treatment: roughly 19 received Ad26.COV2.S at low or high dose, single or two shots; 5 received placebo; per-sample allocation not given. Day 63 following the first vaccine or placebo injection was when the samples were taken.

This material consisted of peripheral blood, taken in a trial of Ad26.COV2.S vaccine versus placebo. The chain uses TRBV28 and TRBJ2-7; D is possibly TRBD2 (6 bases). The source of this sequence is a person between 18 and 60 years old who received the Ad26.COV2.S COVID-19 vaccine or a placebo. The CDR3 DNA follows: TGTGCCAGCAGTTTGGCGGGGAATTCCTACGAGCAGTACTTC. It yields the protein CASSLAGNSYEQYF.